What follows describes a single T cell receptor beta chain. The antigen remains undetermined. These data originate in a study of shared clonotypes between healthy human individuals. At the level of the study: Aged 18 to 49, the donors were two women and a few men. Researchers assigned three CD4 naive, three CD4 memory, two CD8 naive and one CD8 memory plate to each donor.

Regarding the study as a whole: A generally larger estimated richness was seen in naive subsets than in memory subsets.

CD8 memory cells included CD45RO+ cells plus CCR7-negative CD45RA+ TemRA cells. TCRdb keeps only in-frame clones here, not all; method: immunoSEQ multiplex PCR. This table has a few hundred thousand clones, around nine tenths appearing once. V was clipped by 4 bases and J by 10 bases, with 26 bases between them. Germline CDR1 is SEHNR and CDR2 is FQNEAQ (reference sequence). The CDR3 runs 18 residues. The chain has TRBV7-9 and TRBJ1-6, with D tentatively TRBD1 (6 bases). Sequencing input: memory CD8+ T cells sorted from blood. The subset was: CD45RO+ cells pooled with CCR7-negative TemRA cells. The receptor was isolated from a man in his late teens or twenties in good health. The CDR3 region is CASSSNLRGPISESPLHF. DNA for the CDR3: TGTGCCAGCAGCTCCAACCTCAGGGGACCTATTAGTGAGTCACCCCTCCACTTT.